This note documents a single T cell receptor beta chain sequence. Germline V lookup: CDR1 SEHNR, CDR2 FQNEAQ (reference sequence). V was pared by 1 base and J by 4 bases, with 16 bases between. The CDR3 has 16 amino acids. These data are taken from a study of blood T cell repertoires in COVID-19. In the original analysis: Amplification of reference gene primers was used by the study to estimate nucleated cell counts. Assay used: immunoSEQ multiplex PCR; TCRdb lists only in-frame clones, some missing. V, J and clone size reflect that table, while D and trimming were determined from the DNA. Among tens of thousands of clones listed, over 75% were seen once.

The chain couples TRBV7-9 to TRBJ1-2; possible D gene TRBD1, 6 bases. This TCR was sampled from a woman between 65 and 79 years old with acute or convalescent COVID-19. Sequenced input: peripheral blood. This chain's CDR3 is CASSLDGQRIPYGYTF. The CDR3, as DNA: TGTGCCAGCAGCTTAGACGGACAGAGAATTCCCTATGGCTACACCTTC.